Listed here are 6 T cell receptor beta chains from one sample, sequenced in a study of T cell responses to AZD1222 COVID-19 vaccine. Repertoires were generated with immunoSEQ multiplex PCR, while TCRdb's copy carries only in-frame clones and drops some. Of 90,000 to 120,000 clones detected, about 93% appear once; the ten largest clones hold approximately 4.7%. This specimen was peripheral blood, taken on day 0 of AZD1222 vaccination. These receptors originate from an adult in good health.

The chain couples TRBV7-9 to TRBJ2-7; perhaps TRBD1 as D (7 bases). The CDR3 covers 15 residues. CDR1 and CDR2 from the germline V gene are SEHNR and FQNEAQ (reference sequence). V lost 2 bases and J 6 bases, leaving 17 bases between the germline ends. CDR3: CASSLSRGERFEQYF. CDR3 nucleotide sequence: TGTGCCAGCAGCTTATCCAGGGGGGAGAGGTTCGAGCAGTACTTC.

The chain recombines TRBV6-2 or TRBV6-3 with TRBJ1-5; maybe TRBD1 (5 bases). V was clipped by 2 bases and J by 3 bases, with 14 bases between them. CDR1 is MNHEY, CDR2 SVGEGT, per germline. The CDR3 contains 16 residues. This CDR3 reads CASSYRDGTFNQPQHF. The CDR3 DNA follows: TGTGCCAGCAGTTACAGGGACGGGACCTTCAATCAGCCCCAGCATTTT.

The chain links TRBV4-1 to TRBJ2-7; 7 positions match TRBD1. The CDR3 spans 15 residues. CDR1 is MGHRA and CDR2 is YSYEKL in the germline V gene. J gave up 4 bases and V 2 bases, and 8 bases lay outside the gene matches. The CDR3 region has the DNA TGCGCCAGCAGCCAACGACAGGGAGACTCATACGAGCAGTACTTC. Its protein product is CASSQRQGDSYEQYF.

This chain joins TRBV19 and TRBJ2-7; 8 positions agree with TRBD2. The germline gives CDR1 LNHDA, CDR2 SQIVND (reference sequence). V gave up 6 bases and J gave up 2 bases; unmatched junction bases: 9. This CDR3 contains 15 residues. This CDR3 is CASSLGFSGTYEQYF. The CDR3 DNA reads TGTGCCAGTAGCTTGGGGTTTAGCGGGACCTACGAGCAGTACTTC.

The chain combines TRBV29-1 with TRBJ1-2; D gene uncertain. V was pared by 4 bases and J by 8 bases, with 11 bases between. This CDR3 has 11 residues. In germline, CDR1 is SQVTM, CDR2 ANQGSEA. For the CDR3, the DNA is TGCAGCGTTGTACAGTTCATCGGCTACACCTTC. Amino acid sequence: CSVVQFIGYTF.

This sequence joins TRBV7-3 and TRBJ2-3, with TRBD2 matching over 13 bases. Germline lookup yields CDR1 SGHTA and CDR2 FQGTGA. The CDR3 has 17 residues. V dropped 1 base and J dropped 7; count of bases not matched to a gene: 8. DNA of the CDR3: TGTGCCAGCAGCTTAAGTGGGTGGACTAGCGGGAGATATACGCAGTATTTT. Translated, it gives CASSLSGWTSGRYTQYF.